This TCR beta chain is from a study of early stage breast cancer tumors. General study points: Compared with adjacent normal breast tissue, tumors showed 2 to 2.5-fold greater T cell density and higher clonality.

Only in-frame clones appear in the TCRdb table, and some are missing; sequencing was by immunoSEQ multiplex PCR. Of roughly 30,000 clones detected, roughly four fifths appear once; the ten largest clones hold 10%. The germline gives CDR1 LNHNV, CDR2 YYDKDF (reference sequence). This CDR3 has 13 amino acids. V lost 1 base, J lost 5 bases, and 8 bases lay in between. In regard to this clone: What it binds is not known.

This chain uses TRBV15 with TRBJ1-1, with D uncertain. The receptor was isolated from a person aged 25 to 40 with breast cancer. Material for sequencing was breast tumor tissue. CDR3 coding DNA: TGTGCCACCAGCAGAGCTCGGGGAACTGAAGCTTTCTTT. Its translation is CATSRARGTEAFF.